This TCR beta chain was identified in a study of identical twins. TCRdb independently ran MiXCR on the 5' RACE reads; one entry per CDR3 protein. Of 1.5 million to 2 million distinct CDR3 sequences in the sample, less than 40% were seen once. The J segment lost 0 bases and the V segment lost 0 bases, leaving 5 bases of the junction unmatched. The CDR3 spans 18 residues. Germline lookup yields CDR1 LGHNA and CDR2 YNFKEQ. V is TRBV4-2 and J is TRBJ1-6; 7 positions match TRBD1. This receptor was obtained from a newborn girl in good health. Sequences were obtained from cord blood. The CDR3 sequence is CASSQDVQGSSYNSPLHF. Here the CDR3 DNA reads TGTGCCAGCAGCCAAGATGTACAGGGGAGCTCCTATAATTCACCCCTCCACTTT.